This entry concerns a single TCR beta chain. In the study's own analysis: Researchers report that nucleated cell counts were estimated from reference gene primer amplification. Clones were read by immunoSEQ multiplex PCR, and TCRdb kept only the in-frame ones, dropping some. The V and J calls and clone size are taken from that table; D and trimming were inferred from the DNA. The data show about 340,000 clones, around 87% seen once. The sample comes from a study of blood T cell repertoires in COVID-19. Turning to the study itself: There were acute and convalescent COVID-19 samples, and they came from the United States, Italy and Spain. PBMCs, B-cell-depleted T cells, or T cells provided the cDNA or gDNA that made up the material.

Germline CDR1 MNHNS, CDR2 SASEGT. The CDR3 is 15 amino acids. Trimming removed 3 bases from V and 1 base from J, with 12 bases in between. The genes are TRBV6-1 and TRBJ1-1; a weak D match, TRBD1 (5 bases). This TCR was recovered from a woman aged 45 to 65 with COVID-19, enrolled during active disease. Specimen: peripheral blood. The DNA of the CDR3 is TGTGCCAGCAGTGACACAGGACACCCGAACACTGAAGCTTTCTTT. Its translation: CASSDTGHPNTEAFF.